This entry concerns a single T cell receptor beta chain. Authors' processing steps: Quantification of nucleated cells was approximated via reference gene primer amplification. Produced via immunoSEQ multiplex PCR; TCRdb's table is partial and in-frame only. V, J and clone size were drawn from that table, and D and trimming were deduced from the DNA. Of 150,000 to 200,000 clones listed, roughly 82% are singletons. The source of the sample is a study of blood T cell repertoires in COVID-19. Study at large: Samples representing acute and convalescent COVID-19 were sourced from the United States, Italy and Spain.

This CDR3 has 13 amino acids. Trimming stripped 0 bases from V and 7 bases from J, with 7 bases between. Germline V gene sequence: CDR1 WNHNN, CDR2 SYGVQD (reference sequence). The rearrangement links TRBV10-1 to TRBJ2-1; D may be TRBD1 (5 bases). This TCR derives from a man aged 50 to 60 who had recovered from COVID-19. The sample taken for sequencing was PBMCs or T cells enriched from blood (not recorded which). For the CDR3, the DNA is TGCGCCAGCAGTGAGTCCAGGGTGAATGAGCAGTTCTTC. Translating it yields CASSESRVNEQFF.